This T cell receptor beta chain stems from a study of cytomegalovirus exposure and HLA in healthy donors. Overall study findings and caveats: In a later analysis, at a false discovery rate of 0.05, roughly 17,000 TCR beta sequences matched HLA alleles.

Concerning this clone itself: Its specificity is unknown.

Vbeta (60) and Jbeta (13) primers were used in the PCR. Some clones are missing from TCRdb's copy, which holds only in-frame ones; the method was immunoSEQ multiplex PCR. The sample records about 82,000 clones, around 76% being singletons. Germline CDR1 and CDR2: LNHDA and SQIVND (reference sequence). CDR3 length: 15 residues. V was shortened by 4 bases and J by 1 base, with 12 bases between the two germline ends. The sequencing input was PBMCs. The chain is built from TRBV19 and TRBJ2-3, with D possibly being TRBD1 (6 bases). This sequence originates from a woman between 45 and 65 years old in good health and CMV-seropositive. Here the CDR3 reads CASSKLEGGTDTQYF. CDR3 nucleotide sequence: TGTGCCAGTAGTAAACTAGAGGGGGGCACAGATACGCAGTATTTT.